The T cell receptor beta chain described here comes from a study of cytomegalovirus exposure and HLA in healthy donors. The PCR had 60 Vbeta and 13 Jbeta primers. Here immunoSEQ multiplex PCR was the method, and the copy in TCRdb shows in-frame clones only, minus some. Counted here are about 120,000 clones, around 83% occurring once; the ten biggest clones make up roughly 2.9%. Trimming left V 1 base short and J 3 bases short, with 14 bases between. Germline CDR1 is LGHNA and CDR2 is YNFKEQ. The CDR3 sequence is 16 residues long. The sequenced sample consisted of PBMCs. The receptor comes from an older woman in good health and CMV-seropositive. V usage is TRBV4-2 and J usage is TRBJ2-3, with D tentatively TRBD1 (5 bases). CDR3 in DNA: TGTGCCAGCAGCCAAGCTATAGGCCAGGGTACAGATACGCAGTATTTT. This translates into CASSQAIGQGTDTQYF.